This T cell receptor (beta chain) originates from a study of shared clonotypes between healthy human individuals. Germline CDR1 MDHEN, CDR2 SYDVKM. With 6 bases removed from V and 5 bases from J, the gap between germline ends came to 10 bases. This CDR3 is 12 amino acids long. Overall study results and limits: The sole specimen, blood, was sampled, and tissue repertoires likely differ.

In the study's own analysis: There were no quality scores in the junction-only immunoSEQ sequences, so filtering differed. Using immunoSEQ multiplex PCR, the repertoire was profiled, and TCRdb retains in-frame clones only, with some absent. The V and J calls and clone size were taken over from that table, and D and trimming were inferred from the DNA. The table has 400,000 to 500,000 clones, less than 80% seen once. Healthy and HIV-negative, the adult donors had no recent acute infections or vaccinations. By share, this clone ranks as medium-sized. Its target is unknown. Other DNA sequences in the sample encode the same CDR3.

This clonotype originated in a woman between 35 and 50 years old in good health. Some clones in this sample may be carry-over from other donors' samples. Input material: PBMCs. The chain is built from TRBV28 and TRBJ1-2; unclear D gene. The CDR3, as DNA: TGTGCCAGCAGCCTTCGACTGTATGGCTACACCTTC. Translation: CASSLRLYGYTF.